This T cell receptor beta chain derives from a study of human T cells and chemical hapten exposure. Time point reported: patch test 1, 2 weeks after DPC sensitization. Treatment meaning: therapeutic diphenylcyclopropenone sensitization with weekly scalp DPC. Those who donated were patients with alopecia, 18 to 70 years of age, and suitable for DPC. TCRdb reprocessed the RACE reads with MiXCR, giving one entry per CDR3 protein. Here the sample spans some 180,000 distinct CDR3 sequences, about a fifth being singletons. V was cut by 5 bases and J by 4 bases, with 15 bases left in between. The germline gives CDR1 SGHVS, CDR2 FQNEAQ. The CDR3 spans 14 residues.

The receptor comes from a woman aged 45-65 years with alopecia areata. Some clones in this sample may be carry-over from other donors' samples. The sample consisted of whole blood, taken in connection with sensitization to the hapten diphenylcyclopropenone (DPC). V usage is TRBV7-8 and J usage is TRBJ2-7; no clear D. The CDR3 coding sequence is TGTGCCAGCAGCCGGGCGCATACCATTTACGAGCAGTACTTC. Residues: CASSRAHTIYEQYF.